Listed below are T cell receptor beta chains from one sample, sequenced in a study of OX40 agonist ivuxolimab in advanced cancers. Repertoires were generated with immunoSEQ multiplex PCR, while TCRdb's copy carries only in-frame clones and drops some. The repertoire has roughly 80,000 clones, about 86% of them found once; the top ten carry approximately 2%. The source material was CD4+ or CD8+ T cells sorted from blood, sampled in a trial of the OX40 agonist ivuxolimab. The receptors stem from an adult with an advanced solid tumor such as melanoma, head and neck, liver or kidney cancer. CDR3s include the opening cysteine and the closing phenylalanine or tryptophan. D genes are given only for firm matches. The listing skips clone size in some rows; elsewhere it reads once, few, many or a size class.

j_call v_call d_call clone_size cdr3_nt cdr3_aa
TRBJ2-1 TRBV7-2 - - TGTGCCAGCAGCTTAATAAGAAATGAGCAGTTCTTC CASSLIRNEQFF
TRBJ2-7 TRBV5-4 - - TGTGCCAGCAGTCCCGACCCGGGCGCCACCTACGAGCAGTACTTC CASSPDPGATYEQYF
TRBJ2-5 TRBV7-2 - - TGTGCCAGCAGCTACAAACAAGAGACCCAGTACTTC CASSYKQETQYF
TRBJ2-2 TRBV7-9 TRBD2 - TGTGCCAGCAAACGGGCGGGAGGGCCGGCCGGGGAGCTGTTTTTT CASKRAGGPAGELFF
TRBJ1-5 TRBV6-1 - - TGTGCCAGCAGGGGAAAGAATCAGCCCCAGCATTTT CASRGKNQPQHF
TRBJ1-1 TRBV7-2 - once TGTGCCAGCAGCTCAACGGGGTACACTGAAGCTTTCTTT CASSSTGYTEAFF
TRBJ2-7 TRBV30 - - TGTGCCTGGAGTCCCCGCCGAGACGAGCAGTACTTC CAWSPRRDEQYF
TRBJ1-1 TRBV9 - - TGTGCCAGCAGCGTGACAGCCTTGAACACTGAAGCTTTCTTT CASSVTALNTEAFF
TRBJ2-5 TRBV28 TRBD2 - TGTGCCACCTACCTAGCGGGGGGAGGAGAGACCCAGTACTTC CATYLAGGGETQYF
TRBJ2-7 TRBV2 TRBD2 - TGTGCCACCACAGATAGCGGGACGGGGCGGTACGAGCAGTACTTC CATTDSGTGRYEQYF
TRBJ1-5 TRBV7-9 - - TGTGCCAGCAGCTTAGGGGGTTGGGATCAGCCCCAGCATTTT CASSLGGWDQPQHF